A selection of T cell receptor beta chains follows, all from one sample in a study of OX40 agonist ivuxolimab in advanced cancers. Profiled with immunoSEQ multiplex PCR; TCRdb holds only in-frame clones, not every one. The profile shows 50,000 to 65,000 clones, around 84% of them singletons. The source was CD4+ or CD8+ T cells sorted from blood, collected in a trial of the OX40 agonist ivuxolimab. These receptors originate from an adult with an advanced solid tumor such as melanoma, head and neck, liver or kidney cancer. The CDR3 runs from the conserved cysteine through the conserved F or W. D genes are given only for firm matches. Clone size appears in some rows only: once, few, many, or a class for an expanded clone.

abundance	len	d_gene	v_gene	j_gene	CDR3aa	CDR3nt
.	12	.	TRBV6-1	TRBJ1-2	CASSELTGGYTF	TGTGCCAGCAGTGAATTGACCGGTGGCTACACCTTC
.	16	.	TRBV4-1	TRBJ2-7	CASSQTTGRIGGEQYF	TGCGCCAGCAGCCAGACTACAGGAAGAATCGGAGGCGAGCAGTACTTC
.	15	.	TRBV4-3	TRBJ2-1	CASSPQSGSYNEQFF	TGCGCCAGCAGCCCCCAATCGGGCAGCTACAATGAGCAGTTCTTC
.	13	.	TRBV7-2	TRBJ2-2	CASSSSTTGELFF	TGTGCCAGCAGCTCTAGTACCACCGGGGAGCTGTTTTTT
.	13	TRBD1	TRBV5-6	TRBJ1-2	CASSLGTAYGYTF	TGTGCCAGCAGCCTCGGGACAGCCTATGGCTACACCTTC
.	14	.	TRBV27	TRBJ1-1	CASSFGTAVTEAFF	TGTGCCAGCAGTTTCGGGACCGCCGTCACTGAAGCTTTCTTT
.	13	.	TRBV5-1	TRBJ1-3	CASSPLGGNTIYF	TGCGCCAGCAGCCCCTTAGGAGGAAACACCATATATTTT
.	15	TRBD2	TRBV29-1	TRBJ2-2	CSVQLGRANTGELFF	TGCAGCGTGCAACTAGGGAGGGCGAACACCGGGGAGCTGTTTTTT
few	14	TRBD1	TRBV18	TRBJ2-5	CASSPTGGGETQYF	TGTGCCAGCTCACCCACAGGGGGCGGAGAGACCCAGTACTTC
.	20	TRBD1	TRBV14	TRBJ2-3	CASSQVGAYGQGRRQDTQYF	TGTGCCAGCAGCCAAGTCGGTGCTTATGGACAGGGGAGGCGACAGGATACGCAGTATTTT
.	17	TRBD1	TRBV11-2	TRBJ2-2	CASSLLEGQGLGGELFF	TGTGCCAGCAGCTTATTGGAGGGACAGGGGCTTGGCGGGGAGCTGTTTTTT
once	18	TRBD1	TRBV7-9	TRBJ2-6	CASSLLARGRPGANVLTF	TGTGCCAGCAGCTTACTGGCCAGGGGGCGGCCTGGGGCCAACGTCCTGACTTTC
.	14	.	TRBV5-1	TRBJ1-1	CASSWSGQDTEAFF	TGCGCCAGCAGCTGGTCCGGTCAGGACACTGAAGCTTTCTTT
once	14	.	TRBV7-2	TRBJ1-3	CASSLDSSGNTIYF	TGTGCCAGCAGCTTAGACAGCTCTGGAAACACCATATATTTT
.	17	TRBD2	TRBV11-2	TRBJ2-3	CASSSLGLAGAGDTQYF	TGTGCCAGCAGCTCCCTGGGACTAGCGGGAGCGGGGGATACGCAGTATTTT
.	17	TRBD2	TRBV5-4	TRBJ2-1	CASSLGTSGSSYNEQFF	TGTGCCAGCAGCTTGGGGACTAGCGGGAGCTCCTACAATGAGCAGTTCTTC
.	14	.	TRBV28	TRBJ1-3	CASTGEGTGNTIYF	TGTGCCAGCACCGGCGAGGGTACCGGAAACACCATATATTTT
.	15	.	TRBV27	TRBJ2-4	CASSLAARWGGIQYF	TGTGCCAGCAGTTTAGCAGCGAGGTGGGGAGGCATTCAGTACTTC
.	16	TRBD2	TRBV4-1	TRBJ2-3	CASSREGSGGVDTQYF	TGCGCCAGCAGCCGAGAAGGTAGCGGGGGGGTAGATACGCAGTATTTT
.	14	TRBD1	TRBV2	TRBJ2-7	CASSGGTGQSEQYF	TGTGCCAGCAGTGGGGGGACAGGGCAAAGCGAGCAGTACTTC
.	15	.	TRBV4-2	TRBJ1-5	CASSQEVGQNGPQHF	TGTGCCAGCAGCCAAGAGGTCGGCCAAAATGGGCCCCAGCATTTT
.	14	TRBD2	TRBV10-3	TRBJ2-1	CAISGAGGPREQFF	TGTGCCATCAGTGGCGCGGGAGGGCCGCGTGAGCAGTTCTTC
.	13	.	TRBV6-1	TRBJ1-6	CASSEVENSPLHF	TGTGCCAGCAGTGAAGTGGAAAATTCACCCCTCCACTTT
.	16	TRBD1	TRBV7-8	TRBJ1-2	CASSLELPGQGVGYTF	TGTGCCAGCAGCTTAGAACTTCCGGGACAGGGGGTGGGCTACACCTTC
.	15	TRBD1	TRBV6-5	TRBJ1-5	CASSKTGVANQPQHF	TGTGCCAGCAGCAAGACAGGGGTGGCCAATCAGCCCCAGCATTTT
.	12	.	TRBV7-2	TRBJ2-7	CASSLVGYEQYF	TGTGCCAGCAGCTTAGTTGGGTACGAGCAGTACTTC
.	13	.	TRBV11-1	TRBJ2-1	CASTATEYNEQFF	TGTGCCAGCACCGCGACAGAATACAATGAGCAGTTCTTC
.	13	.	TRBV18	TRBJ2-7	CASSPGGSYEQYF	TGTGCCAGCTCACCAGGGGGCTCCTACGAGCAGTACTTC
.	14	TRBD1	TRBV19	TRBJ2-5	CASSTPDREETQYF	TGTGCCAGTAGTACCCCGGACAGGGAAGAGACCCAGTACTTC
.	15	.	TRBV6-5	TRBJ2-2	CASSRGAEGTGELFF	TGTGCCAGCAGTCGGGGCGCGGAGGGCACCGGGGAGCTGTTTTTT
.	14	.	TRBV29-1	TRBJ2-7	CSVKRQPSSYEQYF	TGCAGCGTTAAAAGACAGCCGAGCTCCTACGAGCAGTACTTC
.	14	TRBD2	TRBV6-4	TRBJ2-1	CASSEGLAGDEQFF	TGTGCCAGCAGTGAGGGACTAGCGGGAGATGAGCAGTTCTTC
.	14	.	TRBV5-5	TRBJ2-5	CASSFGTYQETQYF	TGTGCCAGCAGCTTCGGGACATACCAAGAGACCCAGTACTTC
.	14	.	TRBV5-8	TRBJ1-4	CASSLDRNNEKLFF	TGTGCCAGCAGCCTGGACAGAAATAATGAAAAACTGTTTTTT
.	14	TRBD1	TRBV18	TRBJ2-3	CASSPGTGGDTQYF	TGTGCCAGCTCACCCGGGACAGGGGGTGATACGCAGTATTTT
.	14	.	TRBV9	TRBJ1-1	CASSPPGGMTEAFF	TGTGCCAGCAGCCCTCCCGGGGGTATGACTGAAGCTTTCTTT
.	13	.	TRBV9	TRBJ1-1	CASSVAAHTEAFF	TGTGCCAGCAGCGTAGCTGCCCACACTGAAGCTTTCTTT
.	16	.	TRBV19	TRBJ1-5	CASSMQQVGGNQPQHF	TGTGCCAGTAGTATGCAACAGGTGGGAGGCAATCAGCCCCAGCATTTT
.	12	.	TRBV19	TRBJ2-5	CASSIQGGTQYF	TGTGCCAGTAGTATCCAGGGGGGGACCCAGTACTTC
medium-sized	16	TRBD2	TRBV11-3	TRBJ2-3	CASSLGDSGGGNTQYF	TGTGCCAGCAGCTTAGGGGATAGCGGGGGCGGGAATACGCAGTATTTT
many	16	TRBD1	TRBV5-1	TRBJ2-1	CASSSSGTGSYNEQFF	TGCGCCAGCAGCTCCTCAGGGACAGGAAGTTACAATGAGCAGTTCTTC
.	15	TRBD1	TRBV7-9	TRBJ1-4	CASSAQGGKNEKLFF	TGTGCCAGCAGCGCCCAGGGGGGGAAGAATGAAAAACTGTTTTTT
.	16	TRBD1	TRBV6-1	TRBJ2-2	CAISGTGYANTGELFF	TGTGCCATCAGTGGGACAGGATACGCGAACACCGGGGAGCTGTTTTTT
.	16	.	TRBV28	TRBJ1-1	CASSLSGLVSNTEAFF	TGTGCCAGCAGTTTGTCCGGATTGGTTTCGAACACTGAAGCTTTCTTT
.	17	.	TRBV21-1	TRBJ2-7	CASSDGLAGGPLDEQYF	TGTGCCAGCAGCGACGGACTAGCGGGAGGGCCCCTCGACGAGCAGTACTTC
.	11	.	TRBV6-5	TRBJ2-5	CASSQSKTQYF	TGTGCCAGCAGCCAGTCCAAGACCCAGTACTTC
.	14	.	TRBV9	TRBJ2-5	CASSVGGGQETQYF	TGTGCCAGCAGCGTAGGAGGCGGCCAAGAGACCCAGTACTTC
.	16	.	TRBV4-1	TRBJ2-4	CASSLGVGGTKNIQYF	TGCGCCAGCAGCCTCGGTGTCGGAGGAACCAAAAACATTCAGTACTTC
.	15	.	TRBV28	TRBJ1-4	CASSSYGSTNEKLFF	TGTGCCAGCAGTTCTTACGGATCAACTAATGAAAAACTGTTTTTT
few	12	.	TRBV6-5	TRBJ1-1	CASNNGGSEAFF	TGTGCCAGCAATAATGGGGGTTCTGAAGCTTTCTTT
.	15	TRBD1	TRBV27	TRBJ1-5	CASSSQGQLNQPQHF	TGTGCCAGCAGTTCTCAGGGACAGCTCAATCAGCCCCAGCATTTT
.	15	.	TRBV5-1	TRBJ2-1	CASSLEGGPYNEQFF	TGCGCCAGCAGCTTGGAGGGGGGGCCGTACAATGAGCAGTTCTTC
.	15	.	TRBV19	TRBJ2-2	CASSKGFNGNGELFF	TGTGCCAGTAGTAAGGGATTCAACGGAAACGGGGAGCTGTTTTTT
.	18	TRBD2	TRBV7-8	TRBJ2-1	CASSLEETSGSTYNEQFF	TGTGCCAGCAGCTTAGAGGAAACTAGCGGGAGTACCTACAATGAGCAGTTCTTC
.	13	TRBD1	TRBV27	TRBJ2-7	CASRDRGLYEQYF	TGTGCCAGCAGGGACAGGGGGCTCTACGAGCAGTACTTC
.	14	.	TRBV6-5	TRBJ1-1	CASSYSGGVGVAFF	TGTGCCAGCAGTTACTCTGGTGGTGTCGGGGTAGCTTTCTTT
.	14	.	TRBV27	TRBJ2-1	CASSWRGAYNEQFF	TGTGCCAGCAGTTGGAGGGGAGCGTACAATGAGCAGTTCTTC
few	14	.	TRBV29-1	TRBJ2-1	CSVETTILYNEQFF	TGCAGCGTTGAGACTACCATATTATACAATGAGCAGTTCTTC